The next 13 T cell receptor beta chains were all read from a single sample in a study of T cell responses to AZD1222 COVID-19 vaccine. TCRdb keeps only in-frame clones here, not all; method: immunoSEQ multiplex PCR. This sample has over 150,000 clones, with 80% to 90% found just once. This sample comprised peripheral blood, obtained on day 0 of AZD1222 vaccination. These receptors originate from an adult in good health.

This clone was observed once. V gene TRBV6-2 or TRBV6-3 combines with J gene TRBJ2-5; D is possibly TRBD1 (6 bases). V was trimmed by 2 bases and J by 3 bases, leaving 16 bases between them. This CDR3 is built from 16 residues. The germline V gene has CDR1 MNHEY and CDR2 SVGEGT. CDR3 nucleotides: TGTGCCAGCAGTTACCCCCCGGGACAAGTAAAAGAGACCCAGTACTTC. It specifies CASSYPPGQVKETQYF.

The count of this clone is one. CDR3 in DNA: TGTGCCAGTAGTACCCAGAGGGACAGCTATGGCTACACCTTC. Protein sequence: CASSTQRDSYGYTF. The chain couples TRBV19 to TRBJ1-2; 7 bases are a match to TRBD1. Unmatched junction bases numbered 6, after V lost 4 bases and J lost 4 bases. The CDR3 length is 14 residues. Germline V gives CDR1 LNHDA, CDR2 SQIVND (reference sequence).

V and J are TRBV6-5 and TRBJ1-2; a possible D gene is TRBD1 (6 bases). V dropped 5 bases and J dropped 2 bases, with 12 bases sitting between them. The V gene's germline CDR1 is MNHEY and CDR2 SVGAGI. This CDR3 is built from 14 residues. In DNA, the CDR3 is TGTGCCAGCAGTCCCGGGGGCGGAAACTATGGCTACACCTTC. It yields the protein CASSPGGGNYGYTF.

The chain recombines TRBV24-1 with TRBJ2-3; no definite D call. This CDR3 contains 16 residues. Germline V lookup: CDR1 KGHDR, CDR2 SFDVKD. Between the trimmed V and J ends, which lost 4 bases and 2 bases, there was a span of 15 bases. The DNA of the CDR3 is TGTGCCACCAGTGACGCCTCGGCGGCTGACACAGATACGCAGTATTTT. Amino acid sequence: CATSDASAADTDTQYF.

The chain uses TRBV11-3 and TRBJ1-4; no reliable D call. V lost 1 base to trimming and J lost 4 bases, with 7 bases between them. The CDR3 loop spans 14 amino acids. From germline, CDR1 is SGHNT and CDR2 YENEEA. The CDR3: CASSLAGDNEKLFF. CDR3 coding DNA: TGTGCCAGCAGCTTAGCCGGGGATAATGAAAAACTGTTTTTT.

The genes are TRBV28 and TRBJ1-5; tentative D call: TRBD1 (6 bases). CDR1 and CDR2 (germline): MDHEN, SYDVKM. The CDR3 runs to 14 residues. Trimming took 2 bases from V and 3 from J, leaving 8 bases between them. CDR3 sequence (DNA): TGTGCCAGCAGTTTAGGGGGCGACAATCAGCCCCAGCATTTT. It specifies CASSLGGDNQPQHF.

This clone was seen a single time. The CDR3, as DNA: TGTGCCTGGAGTAACGAAAAACTGTTTTTT. This gives the protein CAWSNEKLFF. This chain connects TRBV30 to TRBJ1-4; D is undetermined. The CDR3 runs to 10 residues. Germline V lookup: CDR1 GTSNPN, CDR2 SVGIG (reference sequence). V dropped 2 bases and J dropped 8 bases, with 3 bases sitting between them.

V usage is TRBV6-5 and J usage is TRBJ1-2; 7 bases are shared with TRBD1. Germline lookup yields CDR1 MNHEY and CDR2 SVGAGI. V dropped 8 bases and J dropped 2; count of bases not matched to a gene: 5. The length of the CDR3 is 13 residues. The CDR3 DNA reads TGTGCCAGCGCGCCGGGACAGAACTATGGCTACACCTTC. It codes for CASAPGQNYGYTF.

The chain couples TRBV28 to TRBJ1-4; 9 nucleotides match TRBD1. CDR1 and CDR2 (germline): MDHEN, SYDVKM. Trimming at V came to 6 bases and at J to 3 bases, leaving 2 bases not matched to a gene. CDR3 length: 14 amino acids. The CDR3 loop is CASRTGGANEKLFF. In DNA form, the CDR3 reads TGTGCCAGCAGGACAGGGGGGGCTAATGAAAAACTGTTTTTT.

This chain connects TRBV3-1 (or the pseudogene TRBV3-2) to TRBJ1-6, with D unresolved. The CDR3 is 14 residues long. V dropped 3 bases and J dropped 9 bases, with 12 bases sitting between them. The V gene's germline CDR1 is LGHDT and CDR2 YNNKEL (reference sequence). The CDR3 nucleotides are TGTGCCAGCAGCCACGGTCTCCGGACTTCACCCCTCCACTTT. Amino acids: CASSHGLRTSPLHF.

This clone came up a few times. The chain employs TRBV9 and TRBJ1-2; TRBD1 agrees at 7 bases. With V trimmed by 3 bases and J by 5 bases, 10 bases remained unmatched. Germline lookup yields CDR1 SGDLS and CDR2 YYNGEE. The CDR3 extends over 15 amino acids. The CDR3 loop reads CASSGGDSARYGYTF. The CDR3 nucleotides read TGTGCCAGCAGCGGAGGGGACAGTGCACGGTATGGCTACACCTTC.

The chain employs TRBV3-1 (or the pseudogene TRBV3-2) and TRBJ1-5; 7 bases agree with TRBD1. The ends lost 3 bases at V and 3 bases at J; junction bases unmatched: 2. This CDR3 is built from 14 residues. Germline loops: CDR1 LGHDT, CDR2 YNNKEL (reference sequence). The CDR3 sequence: CASSQTGTNQPQHF. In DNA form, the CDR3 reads TGTGCCAGCAGCCAGACAGGGACCAATCAGCCCCAGCATTTT.

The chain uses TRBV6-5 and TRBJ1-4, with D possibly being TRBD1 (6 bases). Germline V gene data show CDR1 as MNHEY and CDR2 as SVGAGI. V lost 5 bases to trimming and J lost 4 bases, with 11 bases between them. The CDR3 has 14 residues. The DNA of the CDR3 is TGTGCCAGCAGTCGCGACAGGTTTAATGAAAAACTGTTTTTT. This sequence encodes CASSRDRFNEKLFF.